This TCR beta chain came from a study of blood T cell repertoires in COVID-19. The protocol was immunoSEQ multiplex PCR, while the TCRdb copy is restricted to in-frame clones and leaves out a portion. In the table there are 150,000 to 200,000 clones, around 80% of which are singletons. Sequencing was done on a sample of peripheral blood. This TCR came from a woman of 80 years or more with active or convalescent COVID-19.

DNA of the CDR3: TGTGCCAGCAGTTTGAGGACAGGGATGAACACTGAAGCTTTCTTT. The encoded protein is CASSLRTGMNTEAFF. The chain combines TRBV27 with TRBJ1-1; 8 bases fit TRBD1. Per the germline V gene, CDR1 is MNHEY and CDR2 is SMNVEV (reference sequence). The V gene end was trimmed by 3 bases and the J gene end by 0 bases; junction bases not matched to a gene: 3. The CDR3 length is 15 residues.